The 30 T cell receptor beta chains below come from one sample, sequenced in a study of cytomegalovirus exposure and HLA in healthy donors. The study ran its PCR with 60 Vbeta and 13 Jbeta primers. Clones were sequenced by immunoSEQ multiplex PCR, and TCRdb holds only the in-frame ones, with some missing. The repertoire holds 170,000 or so clones, with 78% as singletons. The sequenced sample was PBMCs. These receptors came from a woman between 45 and 60 years old in good health and CMV-seropositive.

The chain recombines TRBV7-3 with TRBJ1-1; TRBD1 matches 7 bases. Germline V gene lookup returns CDR1 SGHTA and CDR2 FQGTGA. V dropped 5 bases and J dropped 9; count of bases not matched to a gene: 9. The CDR3 runs 13 residues. The CDR3 nucleotides are TGTGCCAGCAGCCCAACGGGGACAGAGCAAGCTTTCTTT. It specifies CASSPTGTEQAFF.

This rearrangement joins TRBV6-5 to TRBJ1-3; unclear D gene. CDR3 length equals 15 residues. CDR1 and CDR2 from the germline V gene are MNHEY and SVGAGI. Trimming shortened V by 5 bases and J by 0 bases, and 11 bases separated the two germline ends. CDR3 protein: CASSLGGNSGNTIYF. The DNA of the CDR3 is TGTGCCAGCAGTCTAGGAGGCAACTCTGGAAACACCATATATTTT.

CDR3 nucleotide sequence: TGTGCCAGTAGTATAGGGAGCGGGACGAACACCGGGGAGCTGTTTTTT. Translated, it gives CASSIGSGTNTGELFF. This chain links TRBV19 with TRBJ2-2; 7 nucleotides agree with TRBD2. V gave up 1 base and J gave up 0 bases; unmatched junction bases: 2. This CDR3 is built from 16 residues. CDR1 is LNHDA and CDR2 is SQIVND in the germline V gene (reference sequence). Full variable domain (rest looked up from reference TRBV19 and TRBJ2-2): DGGITQSPKYLFRKEGQNVTLSCEQNLNHDAMYWYRQDPGQGLRLIYYSQIVNDFQKGDIAEGYSVSREKKESFPLTVTSAQKNPTAFYLCASSIGSGTNTGELFFGEGSRLTVL.

V and J are TRBV6-6 and TRBJ2-7; the match to TRBD2 covers 7 bases. The V segment lost 8 bases and the J segment 1 base; nucleotides outside the gene matches: 5. Germline V gene sequence: CDR1 MNHNY, CDR2 SVGAGI (reference sequence). There are 13 residues in the CDR3. CDR3 DNA: TGTGCCAGCGGGGGGGGATGGTCCTACGAGCAGTACTTC. Translation: CASGGGWSYEQYF.

The chain is built from TRBV29-1 and TRBJ2-5, with D possibly being TRBD2 (5 bases). The germline V gene has CDR1 SQVTM and CDR2 ANQGSEA. Deletions cut 5 bases from V and 5 bases from J, with 15 bases between. CDR3 size: 13 residues. The CDR3 coding sequence is TGCAGCGTTAGTCTGGCGGGTGGGGAGACCCAGTACTTC. This sequence encodes CSVSLAGGETQYF.

This rearrangement joins TRBV7-3 to TRBJ1-6; D is ambiguous. Germline assignment: CDR1 SGHTA and CDR2 FQGTGA. Deletions cut 5 bases from V and 10 bases from J, with 12 bases between. The CDR3 loop spans 13 amino acids. CDR3 DNA: TGTGCCAGCAGCGCGACCCCGGGGTCACCCCTCCACTTT. It is translated as CASSATPGSPLHF.

In the case of this clone: Relative to the germline gene, one junction end is altered; a read error may explain this. The chain carries TRBV7-9 and TRBJ2-2; the D gene is possibly TRBD2 (5 bases). The CDR3 runs to 16 residues. Germline CDR1 reads SEHNR; CDR2 reads FQNEAQ (reference sequence). This chain's CDR3 is CSSRLSGSSNTGELFF. For the CDR3, the DNA is TGTTCCAGCAGACTATCTGGCTCCTCGAACACCGGGGAGCTGTTTTTT.

The chain has TRBV13 and TRBJ2-3; tentative D call: TRBD2 (6 bases). Germline V gene data show CDR1 as PRHDT and CDR2 as FYEKMQ (reference sequence). V gave up 6 bases and J gave up 1 base, with 11 bases separating them. CDR3 size: 14 residues. CDR3: CASRSLAGTDTQYF. CDR3 coding DNA: TGTGCCAGCAGATCGTTAGCGGGCACAGATACGCAGTATTTT.

The chain uses TRBV19 and TRBJ2-7; maybe TRBD1 (6 bases). CDR1 and CDR2 (germline): LNHDA, SQIVND (reference sequence). The CDR3 is 13 amino acids. Trimming took 4 bases from V and 2 from J, leaving 9 bases between them. The CDR3 bases are TGTGCCAGTAGTACCGGACAGACCTACGAGCAGTACTTC. Translated, it gives CASSTGQTYEQYF.

The chain uses TRBV7-8 and TRBJ1-2, with D unclear. This CDR3 has 13 residues. Germline lookup yields CDR1 SGHVS and CDR2 FQNEAQ. With 2 bases removed from V and 7 bases from J, the gap between germline ends came to 11 bases. The CDR3 is CASSLLLESGYTF. CDR3 sequence (DNA): TGTGCCAGCAGCTTACTCCTAGAAAGTGGCTACACCTTC. The complete variable domain, with remaining parts taken from reference TRBV7-8 and TRBJ1-2, reads GAGVSQSPRYKVAKRGQDVALRCDPISGHVSLFWYQQALGQGPEFLTYFQNEAQLDKSGLPSDRFFAERPEGSVSTLKIQRTQQEDSAVYLCASSLLLESGYTFGSGTRLTVV.

The genes are TRBV6-6 and TRBJ1-5; 7 bases align to TRBD1. Germline V gene lookup returns CDR1 MNHNY and CDR2 SVGAGI (reference sequence). The V segment lost 8 bases and the J segment 0 bases; nucleotides outside the gene matches: 4. The CDR3 loop spans 14 amino acids. CDR3 protein: CASCGDSSNQPQHF. The CDR3 DNA sequence: TGTGCCAGCTGTGGGGACAGTAGCAATCAGCCCCAGCATTTT.

The V call is TRBV27, the J call TRBJ1-1; 7 nucleotides line up with TRBD1. V shed 6 bases, J shed 4 bases, and the junction held 5 bases outside the gene matches. The CDR3 has 13 amino acids. Germline V gene sequence: CDR1 MNHEY, CDR2 SMNVEV (reference sequence). The CDR3: CASRPGGPTEAFF. The DNA of the CDR3 is TGTGCCAGCAGGCCAGGGGGACCCACTGAAGCTTTCTTT.

J is TRBJ1-2 and V is TRBV11-3; D is ambiguous. CDR1 is SGHNT, CDR2 YENEEA, per germline. The CDR3 sequence is 12 residues long. V lost 0 bases and J lost 5, with 4 bases in between. The CDR3: CASSLDSYGYTF. CDR3 nucleotide sequence: TGTGCCAGCAGCTTAGACAGTTATGGCTACACCTTC.

The sample holds one count of this clone. V gene TRBV19 combines with J gene TRBJ2-1; 8 bases fit TRBD1. This CDR3 spans 15 amino acids. The V gene's germline CDR1 is LNHDA and CDR2 SQIVND (reference sequence). V was pared by 4 bases and J by 6 bases, with 8 bases of the junction left unmatched. Here the CDR3 reads CASSTQGASGNEQFF. Here the CDR3 DNA reads TGTGCCAGTAGTACCCAGGGGGCCAGTGGCAATGAGCAGTTCTTC.

The V and J genes are TRBV2 and TRBJ2-6, with D possibly being TRBD2 (5 bases). Germline CDR1 and CDR2: SNHLY and FYNNEI. V lost 1 base, J lost 4 bases, and 8 bases lay in between. The CDR3 is 15 residues long. CDR3: CASSEGGAGANVLTF. The DNA for the CDR3 is TGTGCCAGCAGTGAAGGGGGAGCAGGGGCCAACGTCCTGACTTTC.

CDR3 in DNA: TGCGCCAGCAGCATGGCGGACAGGGAAGACGAGCAGTACTTC. This sequence encodes CASSMADREDEQYF. This chain connects TRBV5-1 to TRBJ2-7; TRBD1 agrees at 8 bases. Germline-derived CDR1 and CDR2 are SGHRS and YFSETQ. After removal of 4 bases from V and 5 bases from J, the junction contained 8 bases not matched to a gene. This CDR3 comprises 14 residues.

This clone was detected only a few times. The chain recombines TRBV7-6 with TRBJ2-7; 8 nucleotides match TRBD2. Trimming at V came to 0 bases and at J to 6 bases, leaving 16 bases not matched to a gene. This CDR3 has 18 residues. Germline V gives CDR1 SGHVS, CDR2 FNYEAQ. CDR3 protein: CASSLAGQAGAKGCEQYF. CDR3 nucleotides: TGTGCCAGCAGCTTAGCGGGTCAAGCGGGGGCTAAGGGGTGCGAGCAGTACTTC. The full variable domain, its missing parts supplied by reference TRBV7-6 and TRBJ2-7, is GAGVSQSPRYKVTKRGQDVALRCDPISGHVSLYWYRQALGQGPEFLTYFNYEAQQDKSGLPNDRFSAERPEGSISTLTIQRTEQRDSAMYRCASSLAGQAGAKGCEQYFGPGTRLTVT.

This rearrangement joins TRBV7-3 to TRBJ2-3; 8 bases line up with TRBD1. With 5 bases clipped from V and 1 base from J, the junction kept 5 bases outside the gene matches. Germline V gene data show CDR1 as SGHTA and CDR2 as FQGTGA. CDR3 length equals 15 residues. In DNA, the CDR3 is TGTGCCAGCAGCCTACAGGGGGGAGGCACAGATACGCAGTATTTT. Amino acid sequence: CASSLQGGGTDTQYF. Combining the CDR3 with reference TRBV7-3 and TRBJ2-3 gives the whole variable domain GAGVSQTPSNKVTEKGKYVELRCDPISGHTALYWYRQSLGQGPEFLIYFQGTGAADDSGLPNDRFFAVRPEGSVSTLKIQRTERGDSAVYLCASSLQGGGTDTQYFGPGTRLTVL.

The chain joins TRBV6-4 to TRBJ2-3, with TRBD2 matching 9 bases. The V segment lost 4 bases and the J segment 9 bases; nucleotides outside the gene matches: 5. The CDR3 has 13 residues. Germline V gene sequence: CDR1 MRHNA, CDR2 SNTAGT. Here the CDR3 DNA reads TGTGCCAGCAGTGGCGGGGGGGCCGGAACGCAGTATTTT. Translating it yields CASSGGGAGTQYF.

The table lists this clone with a few counts. This sequence joins TRBV12-5 and TRBJ2-3; the D gene is possibly TRBD1 (5 bases). This CDR3 has 13 residues. V gave up 2 bases and J gave up 8 bases, with 11 bases separating them. CDR1 and CDR2 from the germline V gene are LGHNT and FRNRAP. The DNA for the CDR3 is TGTGCTAGTGGTTTGTGGGGCGGTATTACGCAGTATTTT. It is translated as CASGLWGGITQYF.

The chain joins TRBV5-1 to TRBJ1-1; D is unresolved. The germline CDR1 and CDR2 sequences are SGHRS and YFSETQ. Trimming shortened V by 0 bases and J by 7 bases, and 13 bases separated the two germline ends. There are 14 residues in the CDR3. In nucleotides, the CDR3 is TGCGCCAGCAGCTTGGCCACGGGAATTGATGAAGCTTTCTTT. Its translation: CASSLATGIDEAFF. Full variable domain (outside the CDR3, taken from reference TRBV5-1 and TRBJ1-1): KAGVTQTPRYLIKTRGQQVTLSCSPISGHRSVSWYQQTPGQGLQFLFEYFSETQRNKGNFPGRFSGRQFSNSRSEMNVSTLELGDSALYLCASSLATGIDEAFFGQGTRLTVV.

The chain links TRBV2 to TRBJ2-7, with 8 nucleotides matching TRBD2. The CDR3 is 13 residues long. Germline CDR1 reads SNHLY; CDR2 reads FYNNEI. Trimming at V came to 9 bases and at J to 6 bases, leaving 10 bases not matched to a gene. The chain's CDR3 is CARSTGLVSEQYF. As DNA, the CDR3 is TGTGCCAGAAGCACGGGACTAGTGAGCGAGCAGTACTTC.

This clone has a handful of counts. V is TRBV25-1 and J is TRBJ2-1, with 10 bases that match TRBD1. V was pared by 6 bases and J by 7 bases, with 9 bases of the junction left unmatched. Germline values: CDR1 MGHDK, CDR2 SYGVNS. The CDR3 length is 15 residues. Here the CDR3 reads CASSPPGQGKNEQFF. DNA of the CDR3: TGTGCCAGCAGCCCCCCGGGACAGGGGAAGAATGAGCAGTTCTTC.

The table lists this clone with a count of one. The rearrangement links TRBV7-3 to TRBJ2-5; 8 bases are a match to TRBD2. The CDR3 is made up of 13 amino acids. CDR1 and CDR2 from the germline V gene are SGHTA and FQGTGA. Losses at the gene ends were 4 bases for V and 2 bases for J; bases not matched to a gene: 0. CDR3 sequence: CASSSGGQETQYF. The CDR3 nucleotides read TGTGCCAGCAGCTCGGGGGGGCAAGAGACCCAGTACTTC.

The chain is built from TRBV12-2 and TRBJ2-3; the table's D call TRBD2 went unverified against the DNA. TRBV12-2 has pseudogene status. The CDR3 spans 16 residues. CDR3 DNA sequence: TGTGCAAGTCGCTTAAGACTAGCGGGGGACACAGATACGCAGTATTTT. This sequence encodes CASRLRLAGDTDTQYF.

The rearrangement joins TRBV2 to TRBJ2-2; 9 nucleotides agree with TRBD1. Per the germline V gene, CDR1 is SNHLY and CDR2 is FYNNEI. V gave up 11 bases and J gave up 4 bases; unmatched junction bases: 8. This CDR3 spans 14 amino acids. CDR3 amino acids: CALRTDRGTGELFF. The CDR3 DNA sequence: TGTGCCCTCCGGACGGACAGGGGCACCGGGGAGCTGTTTTTT.

This clone came up a few times. The chain has TRBV29-1 and TRBJ1-5; D is unresolved. CDR1 and CDR2 (germline): SQVTM, ANQGSEA. The CDR3 consists of 10 residues. V lost 3 bases and J 13 bases, leaving 10 bases between the germline ends. CDR3 amino acids: CSVDNPRQHF. CDR3 DNA: TGCAGCGTTGATAACCCGCGGCAGCATTTT.

Regarding this clone: Germline and junction disagree at one end, which may indicate a read error. The chain has TRBV19 and TRBJ2-5; D is undetermined. The CDR3 totals 13 residues. CDR1 and CDR2 (germline): LNHDA, SQIVND (reference sequence). The CDR3 here is CASSLSDQEAQYF. CDR3 nucleotides: TGTGCCAGTAGTTTATCAGACCAAGAGGCCCAGTACTTC.

The J gene is TRBJ2-3, the V gene TRBV4-1; no clear D. Germline CDR1 MGHRA, CDR2 YSYEKL. The CDR3 is made up of 14 amino acids. V gave up 4 bases and J gave up 6 bases, with 14 bases separating them. The CDR3 bases are TGCGCCAGCAGCCCACCGGTAGCTGCTGATACGCAGTATTTT. Translating it yields CASSPPVAADTQYF.

This chain connects TRBV10-3 to TRBJ2-1; 8 nucleotides agree with TRBD2. CDR1 ENHRY and CDR2 SYGVKD come from the germline V gene. This CDR3 contains 15 residues. V was pared by 3 bases and J by 8 bases, with 9 bases of the junction left unmatched. The CDR3 DNA follows: TGTGCCATCAGTGATCGGGGGGGAGAGGGCCATGAGCAGTTCTTC. Translated: CAISDRGGEGHEQFF.